The rows below give T cell receptor beta chains drawn from one sample of a study of T cells in Graves' hyperthyroidism and ophthalmopathy. TCRdb re-analysed the multiplex PCR reads in MiXCR, keeping a single row per CDR3 protein. The sample has under 300,000 distinct CDR3 sequences, about 25% seen once. The sample comprised blood. The receptors were gathered from a man in his forties with Graves' hyperthyroidism that later progressed to Graves' ophthalmopathy. Both conserved end residues are part of each CDR3. A D gene is named only where the DNA matches it firmly. The listing skips clone size in some rows; elsewhere it reads once, few, many or a size class.

13	few	TRBJ1-1	TRBV12-3/TRBV12-4	-	CASSRALGTEAFF	TGTGCCAGCAGTCGGGCCCTGGGGACTGAAGCTTTCTTT
13	many	TRBJ2-7	TRBV20-1	TRBD2	CSAPGLGPSEQYF	TGCAGTGCTCCGGGACTAGGACCGAGCGAGCAGTACTTC
16	many	TRBJ1-1	TRBV4-2	-	CASSQLKTGFNTEAFF	TGTGCCAGCAGCCAACTTAAAACGGGATTTAACACTGAAGCTTTCTTT
14	few	TRBJ1-3	TRBV9	-	CASSVQSSGNTIYF	TGTGCCAGCAGCGTTCAGAGCTCTGGAAACACCATATATTTT
14	many	TRBJ2-5	TRBV5-1	-	CASSYRSGAETQYF	TGCGCCAGCAGCTACCGAAGCGGTGCCGAGACCCAGTACTTC
15	-	TRBJ2-2	TRBV20-1	-	CSARILAPNTGELFF	TGCAGTGCTAGAATTCTAGCTCCTAACACCGGGGAGCTGTTTTTT
14	many	TRBJ1-1	TRBV20-1	-	CSAQDGSRNTEAFF	TGCAGTGCGCAGGACGGGTCAAGGAACACTGAAGCTTTCTTT
13	many	TRBJ2-2	TRBV2	TRBD1	CASRGTGAGELFF	TGTGCCAGCAGAGGGACAGGGGCCGGGGAGCTGTTTTTT
16	many	TRBJ1-1	TRBV5-1	-	CASSLGGGSRSTEAFF	TGCGCCAGCAGCTTAGGAGGGGGTTCGCGGAGCACTGAAGCTTTCTTT
15	many	TRBJ1-5	TRBV19	-	CASSIEGTSYQPQHF	TGTGCCAGTAGTATAGAAGGGACCAGCTACCAGCCCCAGCATTTT
17	many	TRBJ1-5	TRBV28	TRBD1	CASSLTGQGAFNQPQHF	TGTGCCAGCAGTTTGACGGGACAGGGGGCCTTCAATCAGCCCCAGCATTTT
13	many	TRBJ2-5	TRBV20-1	-	CSARDAPGETQYF	TGCAGTGCTAGAGATGCCCCGGGTGAGACCCAGTACTTC
15	many	TRBJ1-2	TRBV20-1	TRBD1	CSAYGTGEPNYGYTF	TGCAGTGCTTACGGGACAGGGGAGCCCAACTATGGCTACACCTTC
14	-	TRBJ1-1	TRBV29-1	-	CSARPIFGDTEAFF	TGCAGCGCTAGACCGATCTTCGGGGACACTGAAGCTTTCTTT
14	few	TRBJ2-7	TRBV5-5	-	CASSRRTESYEQYF	TGTGCCAGCAGCAGACGGACGGAGTCTTACGAGCAGTACTTC
15	many	TRBJ2-3	TRBV12-3/TRBV12-4	-	CASSPAGYGTDTQYF	TGTGCCAGCAGCCCTGCTGGGTACGGCACAGATACGCAGTATTTT
13	many	TRBJ2-2	TRBV29-1	-	CSVWTANTGELFF	TGCAGCGTTTGGACGGCCAACACCGGGGAGCTGTTTTTT
15	many	TRBJ1-5	TRBV10-3	-	CAIPGVGRRNQPQHF	TGTGCCATCCCCGGTGTAGGCCGGCGGAATCAGCCCCAGCATTTT
15	many	TRBJ1-6	TRBV5-1	-	CASSLLRRRSSPLHF	TGCGCCAGCAGCTTGCTACGGCGACGAAGTTCACCCCTCCACTTT
16	-	TRBJ2-7	TRBV11-2	TRBD2	CASSPRTSGQSYEQYF	TGTGCCAGCAGCCCCAGGACTAGCGGGCAATCCTACGAGCAGTACTTC
12	many	TRBJ1-1	TRBV7-3	-	CASSLTSTEAFF	TGTGCCAGCAGCTTAACTTCGACTGAAGCTTTCTTT
15	-	TRBJ2-7	TRBV9	TRBD1	CASSAPGQGYYEQYF	TGTGCCAGCAGCGCACCGGGACAGGGGTACTACGAGCAGTACTTC
14	-	TRBJ1-1	TRBV28	-	CASSLPQGATEAFF	TGTGCCAGCAGTTTACCTCAGGGAGCCACTGAAGCTTTCTTT
16	-	TRBJ2-5	TRBV2	TRBD1	CASSSRQGGPQETQYF	TGTGCCAGCAGTTCTCGACAGGGGGGACCTCAAGAGACCCAGTACTTC
15	-	TRBJ2-5	TRBV7-2	-	CASSSAPGFQETQYF	TGTGCCAGCAGCTCCGCCCCCGGCTTCCAAGAGACCCAGTACTTC
14	many	TRBJ2-5	TRBV7-2	-	CASSFPGFRDTQYF	TGTGCCAGCAGCTTCCCTGGCTTTCGCGATACCCAGTACTTC
16	many	TRBJ2-7	TRBV6-1	-	CASRDPGPLSSYEQYF	TGTGCCAGCAGAGACCCGGGACCGTTGAGCTCCTACGAGCAGTACTTC
20	many	TRBJ2-4	TRBV27	TRBD2	CASSLLGSGKHPLAKNIQYF	TGTGCCAGCAGTTTATTGGGTAGCGGGAAACACCCGTTAGCCAAAAACATTCAGTACTTC
13	many	TRBJ2-7	TRBV20-1	TRBD1	CSALRQGADEQYF	TGCAGTGCTTTGCGACAGGGGGCGGACGAGCAGTACTTC
13	-	TRBJ1-2	TRBV30	-	CAWSSQGWGGYTF	TGTGCCTGGAGCTCACAGGGTTGGGGTGGCTACACCTTC
15	many	TRBJ1-2	TRBV5-6	-	CASSLSRARSYGYTF	TGTGCCAGCAGCTTGAGCCGGGCGCGGAGCTATGGCTACACCTTC
16	many	TRBJ1-3	TRBV6-2/TRBV6-3	-	CASSLSIVFSGNTIYF	TGTGCCAGCAGTCTTTCGATCGTTTTCTCCGGAAACACCATATATTTT
16	many	TRBJ2-5	TRBV7-8	TRBD2	CASSLGVAGVWETQYF	TGTGCCAGCAGCTTAGGGGTAGCGGGAGTTTGGGAGACCCAGTACTTC
14	few	TRBJ2-7	TRBV6-5	TRBD1	CASSLGQDSYEQYF	TGTGCCAGCAGTTTAGGACAGGATTCCTACGAGCAGTACTTC
14	-	TRBJ2-2	TRBV7-3	TRBD2	CASSILAGAGELFF	TGTGCCAGCAGCATACTAGCGGGAGCCGGGGAGCTGTTTTTT
13	-	TRBJ2-7	TRBV5-1	-	CASSTPGSYEQYF	TGCGCCAGCAGCACTCCCGGCTCCTACGAGCAGTACTTC
15	few	TRBJ2-2	TRBV6-2/TRBV6-3	TRBD2	CASYSGDANTGELFF	TGTGCCTCCTATAGCGGGGACGCGAACACCGGGGAGCTGTTTTTT
15	-	TRBJ2-6	TRBV12-3/TRBV12-4	-	CASSSPGRGANVLTF	TGTGCCAGCAGTTCTCCAGGGAGGGGGGCCAACGTCCTGACTTTC
15	many	TRBJ2-2	TRBV11-2	-	CASSLTGANTGELFF	TGTGCCAGCAGCTTAACCGGAGCGAACACCGGGGAGCTGTTTTTT
13	many	TRBJ2-7	TRBV30	TRBD1	CAYVDRGRFEQYF	TGTGCCTACGTCGACAGGGGGCGGTTCGAGCAGTACTTC
14	-	TRBJ2-7	TRBV28	-	CASSPAGISYEQYF	TGTGCCAGCAGTCCCGCAGGAATCTCCTACGAGCAGTACTTC
14	many	TRBJ1-1	TRBV5-1	-	CASSLDDTNTEAFF	TGCGCCAGCAGCTTGGATGACACAAACACTGAAGCTTTCTTT
12	-	TRBJ2-5	TRBV24-1	-	CAILTTQETQYF	TGTGCCATCCTGACTACCCAAGAGACCCAGTACTTC
17	many	TRBJ2-2	TRBV4-1	TRBD1	CASTEDPDRDDTGELFF	TGCGCCAGCACAGAAGATCCTGACAGGGATGACACCGGGGAGCTGTTTTTT
11	many	TRBJ1-1	TRBV12-5	-	CASILNTEAFF	TGTGCTAGTATTTTGAACACTGAAGCTTTCTTT
10	many	TRBJ1-1	TRBV20-1	-	CSAKAIEAFF	TGCAGTGCCAAGGCAATTGAAGCTTTCTTT
16	many	TRBJ2-2	TRBV24-1	TRBD1	CATSEPGQGETGELFF	TGTGCCACCAGTGAACCGGGACAGGGTGAGACCGGGGAGCTGTTTTTT
12	-	TRBJ1-2	TRBV29-1	-	CSVAESNYGYTF	TGCAGCGTTGCAGAGTCAAACTATGGCTACACCTTC
16	many	TRBJ1-2	TRBV3-1	-	CASSQAQRQALGGYTF	TGTGCCAGCAGCCAAGCCCAAAGGCAAGCTCTGGGTGGCTACACCTTC
15	many	TRBJ2-4	TRBV12-5	-	CASGRPSEGKNIQYF	TGTGCTAGTGGCCGCCCGAGTGAGGGGAAAAACATTCAGTACTTC
16	-	TRBJ1-2	TRBV28	-	CASSPGGLGTNYGYTF	TGTGCCAGCAGCCCGGGCGGCCTGGGCACTAACTATGGCTACACCTTC
12	-	TRBJ1-1	TRBV3-1	-	CAGSQGSSEAFF	TGTGCCGGCAGCCAAGGCTCCAGTGAAGCTTTCTTT
15	few	TRBJ1-2	TRBV6-5	TRBD1	CASSYSGQGKGGYTF	TGTGCCAGCAGTTACTCGGGACAGGGAAAGGGTGGCTACACCTTC